The T cell receptor beta chain under discussion was sequenced for a study of glioma-infiltrating T cells after dendritic cell vaccination. The study's findings and limits: Patients with more pretreatment TILs had longer time to progression and survival.

Isocitrate dehydrogenase mutation was absent in all glioblastoma patients. CDR1 is SGDLS and CDR2 is YYNGEE in the germline V gene. V lost 4 bases, J lost 1 base, and 8 bases stayed unmatched. CDR3 length: 15 amino acids. Note on this clone: As yet, its antigen is unknown.

Clones were read by immunoSEQ multiplex PCR, and TCRdb kept only the in-frame ones, dropping some. Found here are 35,000 to 40,000 clones, 82% of them singletons; the top ten hold approximately 8.3%. Source: blood, taken before dendritic cell vaccination. This rearrangement joins TRBV9 to TRBJ2-7, with 7 bases fitting TRBD1. The TCR sequence derives from a human donor with glioblastoma. The CDR3 protein is CASSPTGTASYEQYF. CDR3 nucleotide sequence: TGTGCCAGCAGCCCCACGGGGACAGCATCCTACGAGCAGTACTTC. Together with reference TRBV9 and TRBJ2-7, the CDR3 gives the full variable domain: DSGVTQTPKHLITATGQRVTLRCSPRSGDLSVYWYQQSLDQGLQFLIQYYNGEERAKGNILERFSAQQFPDLHSELNLSSLELGDSALYFCASSPTGTASYEQYFGPGTRLTVT.